This T cell receptor (beta chain) was profiled in a study of shared T cell receptors in the human thymus. The repertoire was sequenced with immunoSEQ multiplex PCR; TCRdb's copy has only in-frame clones and lacks some. The sample contains approximately 760,000 clones, approximately 83% of which appear only once. This CDR3 spans 13 amino acids. Germline V lookup: CDR1 SQVTM, CDR2 ANQGSEA. V was clipped by 6 bases and J by 1 base, with 9 bases between them. These data also formed part of another study, on human thymus T cells. That source adds: Donation came from healthy Finnish infants having corrective surgery for congenital heart defects. The thymus tissue came from resections taken during corrective heart surgery.

The TCR was taken from a girl less than two years old with a congenital heart defect. V usage is TRBV29-1 and J usage is TRBJ2-2; D is perhaps TRBD1 (6 bases). Sequenced material: thymocytes. The CDR3 sequence: CSVVDRNTGELFF. The CDR3 nucleotides read TGCAGCGTCGTGGACAGGAACACCGGGGAGCTGTTTTTT.